The 23 T cell receptor beta chains below were found in one sample sequenced in a study of T-cell memory formation after mild COVID-19. TCRdb independently ran MiXCR on the 5' RACE reads; one entry per CDR3 protein. The sample lists 350,000 or so distinct CDR3 sequences, approximately 12% seen once, with about 22% in the top ten. The sequenced material came from PBMCs or a T cell subset sorted from them (not recorded which). The receptors were sampled from a man between 18 and 29 years old who had mild COVID-19 (a few samples of this study predate the infection). Cell type and time point are not known.

This clonotype was counted at least ten times. The rearrangement uses TRBV6-2 or TRBV6-3 and TRBJ2-5; D might be TRBD2 (6 bases). Between the trimmed V and J ends, which lost 7 bases and 2 bases, there was a span of 11 bases. The germline V gene has CDR1 MNHEY and CDR2 SVGEGT. The CDR3 totals 13 residues. The CDR3 loop is CASKPGVQETQYF. CDR3 coding DNA: TGTGCCAGCAAGCCGGGAGTACAAGAGACCCAGTACTTC.

This clonotype has a handful of counts. This CDR3 reads CATSDGAQGGETQYF. The CDR3 nucleotides are TGTGCCACCAGTGATGGCGCACAGGGCGGGGAGACCCAGTACTTC. The chain links TRBV24-1 to TRBJ2-5; a weak D match, TRBD1 (6 bases). The CDR3 runs to 15 residues. V was cut by 3 bases and J by 5 bases, with 15 bases left in between. Germline CDR1 is KGHDR and CDR2 is SFDVKD.

The table lists this clonotype with a few counts. The V gene is TRBV10-2, the J gene TRBJ1-5; a weak D match, TRBD1 (6 bases). CDR3 length equals 13 residues. In germline, CDR1 is WSHSY, CDR2 SAAADI. Trimming stripped 2 bases from V and 7 bases from J, with 9 bases between. The CDR3 loop is CASSEGGEQPQHF. CDR3 nucleotides: TGCGCCAGCAGTGAGGGGGGCGAGCAGCCCCAGCATTTT.

This clonotype was seen at least ten times. CDR3 sequence reads: CASSEGAEMGGYTF. CDR3 nucleotides: TGCGCCAGCAGCGAAGGTGCGGAAATGGGTGGCTACACCTTC. The V gene is TRBV5-1, the J gene TRBJ1-2, with D uncertain. This CDR3 region has 14 residues. Germline lookup yields CDR1 SGHRS and CDR2 YFSETQ. Trimming cost V 4 bases and J 7 bases, with 17 bases left between them.

J is TRBJ2-2 and V is TRBV5-8; D possibly matches TRBD1 or TRBD2 (5 bases each). Germline lookup yields CDR1 SGHTS and CDR2 YDEGEE. The CDR3 is made up of 13 amino acids. The V end was cut by 1 base, the J end by 7 bases, with 8 bases between. CDR3 in amino acids: CASSLRDGGELFF. In nucleotides, the CDR3 is TGTGCCAGCAGCTTGCGGGACGGCGGGGAGCTGTTTTTT.

The rearrangement joins TRBV12-3 or TRBV12-4 to TRBJ1-2, with D perhaps TRBD1 (6 bases). This CDR3 has 14 residues. The V end lost 5 bases, the J end lost 5 bases, and 15 bases lay between the germline ends. The CDR3 region is CASSPTGLRYGYTF. CDR3 nucleotides: TGTGCCAGCAGTCCAACAGGGTTGCGGTATGGCTACACCTTC.

This clonotype was recorded a few times. V and J are TRBV11-2 and TRBJ1-1; 11 bases align to TRBD1. V gave up 5 bases and J gave up 4 bases; unmatched junction bases: 6. The length of the CDR3 is 15 residues. Germline CDR1 and CDR2: SGHAT and FQNNGV. The CDR3 DNA sequence: TGTGCCAGCAGCGGACGGGACAGGGGGGCCACTGAAGCTTTCTTT. Translating it yields CASSGRDRGATEAFF.

V gene TRBV6-2 or TRBV6-3 combines with J gene TRBJ2-7; D may be TRBD2 (5 bases). The germline V gene encodes CDR1 MNHEY and CDR2 SVGEGT. This CDR3 is built from 13 residues. V was clipped by 5 bases and J by 2 bases, with 10 bases between them. This CDR3 reads CASSGTLAYEQYV. In DNA form, the CDR3 reads TGTGCCAGCAGTGGCACACTAGCCTACGAGCAGTACGTC.

This clonotype was seen a handful of times. The chain joins TRBV4-3 to TRBJ2-5; TRBD2 is a possible D gene (6 bases). The CDR3 totals 15 residues. V lost 3 bases and J lost 3, with 14 bases in between. Germline V gene data show CDR1 as LGHNA and CDR2 as YSLEER. The CDR3: CASSHGRGTEETQYF. The CDR3 DNA reads TGCGCCAGCAGCCACGGTCGGGGGACGGAAGAGACCCAGTACTTC.

This clonotype was observed a few times. The chain has TRBV6-5 and TRBJ2-2; no reliable D call. V was shortened by 2 bases and J by 4 bases, with 2 bases between the two germline ends. Germline V gene lookup returns CDR1 MNHEY and CDR2 SVGAGI. The CDR3 spans 12 residues. The CDR3 DNA reads as TGTGCCAGCAGTTACGCCACCGGGGAGCTGTTTTTT. It is translated as CASSYATGELFF.

This sequence joins TRBV9 and TRBJ2-1, with no clear D. The germline CDR1 and CDR2 sequences are SGDLS and YYNGEE. Trimming took off 2 bases at V and 7 bases at J, with 13 bases between the two ends. The CDR3 has 14 amino acids. The CDR3 spells CASSVVHSRNEQFF. The DNA for the CDR3 is TGTGCCAGCAGCGTGGTCCACTCCCGGAATGAGCAGTTCTTC.

This clonotype was detected a few times. The gene calls are TRBV27 and TRBJ1-6; perhaps TRBD1 as D (5 bases). V was trimmed by 6 bases and J by 7 bases, leaving 19 bases between them. This CDR3 has 16 residues. Germline V gene data show CDR1 as MNHEY and CDR2 as SMNVEV (reference sequence). CDR3 nucleotide sequence: TGTGCCAGCAGCTACCCCGGGGCATACCCCAATTCACCCCTCCACTTT. This encodes CASSYPGAYPNSPLHF.

This clonotype was counted ten times or more. This rearrangement joins TRBV4-2 to TRBJ1-5; D is ambiguous. CDR3 size: 15 residues. Trimming took 4 bases from V and 1 from J, leaving 11 bases between them. Germline V gene sequence: CDR1 LGHNA, CDR2 YNFKEQ. For the CDR3, the DNA is TGTGCCAGCAGCCTGGGAGGCGGGAGCAATCAGCCCCAGCATTTT. This translates into CASSLGGGSNQPQHF.

Notes on this clonotype: A read error may explain this, as a much larger clone is one base away. The V gene is TRBV4-1, the J gene TRBJ1-1, with D possibly matching TRBD1 (5 bases). The CDR3 is made up of 16 amino acids. Per germline, CDR1 MGHRA and CDR2 YSYEKL. V lost 3 bases and J 6 bases, leaving 20 bases between the germline ends. CDR3 bases: TGCGCCAGCAGCCACGAGTTGGGAGGCCGGGGGGCTGAAGCTTTCTTT. Residues: CASSHELGGRGAEAFF.

The CDR3 is CASSPSGNYGYTF. CDR3 bases: TGTGCCAGCAGCCCTTCAGGGAACTATGGCTACACCTTC. The chain joins TRBV7-3 to TRBJ1-2; perhaps TRBD1 as D (5 bases). The CDR3 is 13 amino acids. Germline lookup yields CDR1 SGHTA and CDR2 FQGTGA. The V gene lost 5 bases and the J gene lost 2 bases, with 9 bases spanning the gap.

This clonotype showed up just a few times. V is TRBV7-2 and J is TRBJ2-1; 8 bases fit TRBD2. V was pared by 3 bases and J by 6 bases, with 10 bases of the junction left unmatched. This CDR3 has 16 amino acids. The germline V gene has CDR1 SGHTA and CDR2 FQGNSA. CDR3 coding DNA: TGTGCCAGCAGCTTCCGCCCGGGACTAGTCGTCAATGAGCAGTTCTTC. Protein product: CASSFRPGLVVNEQFF.

The CDR3: CASSLGKAMNTEAFF. For the CDR3, the DNA is TGTGCCAGCAGCTTGGGGAAGGCCATGAACACTGAAGCTTTCTTT. This sequence joins TRBV5-6 and TRBJ1-1; D is unresolved. V lost 0 bases, J lost 0 bases, and 9 bases lay in between. The CDR3 contains 15 residues. In germline, CDR1 is SGHDT, CDR2 YYEEEE.

This clonotype was recorded a few times. The chain joins TRBV20-1 to TRBJ1-6; TRBD1 matches 8 bases. Germline assignment: CDR1 DFQATT and CDR2 SNEGSKA (reference sequence). V lost 1 base to trimming and J lost 0 bases; unmatched junction nucleotides: 2. The CDR3 covers 16 residues. In DNA, the CDR3 is TGCAGTGCTAGAGGGGACAGGAGCTCCTATAATTCACCCCTCCACTTT. It codes for CSARGDRSSYNSPLHF.

The CDR3 DNA reads TGTGCCAGCAGTTTTAGGATCTACGGACGGCGATATGGCTACACCTTC. Translation gives CASSFRIYGRRYGYTF. J is TRBJ1-2 and V is TRBV12-3 or TRBV12-4; D gene uncertain. Trimming took 3 bases from V and 5 from J, leaving 19 bases between them. This CDR3 is built from 16 residues.

This clonotype was recorded many times. The rearrangement joins TRBV5-6 to TRBJ2-7, with no clear D. The germline V and J ends were trimmed by 3 bases and 6 bases, with 7 bases remaining between them. This CDR3 contains 11 residues. The germline V gene encodes CDR1 SGHDT and CDR2 YYEEEE. This CDR3 reads CASSSGSEQYV. CDR3 bases: TGTGCCAGCAGCTCCGGTAGCGAGCAGTACGTC.

This clonotype has only a few counts. The chain recombines TRBV28 with TRBJ1-2, with D possibly matching TRBD1 (5 bases). V was shortened by 6 bases and J by 6 bases, with 14 bases between the two germline ends. CDR3 size: 13 residues. Germline V CDR1 and CDR2: MDHEN, SYDVKM. The CDR3 sequence: CASRNARDHGYTF. The CDR3 nucleotides read TGTGCCAGCAGAAATGCTCGGGACCATGGCTACACCTTC.

The V and J genes are TRBV4-1 and TRBJ2-1; tentatively, D is TRBD1 (6 bases). This CDR3 contains 15 residues. Germline V CDR1 and CDR2: MGHRA, YSYEKL. Trimming stripped 1 base from V and 6 bases from J, with 13 bases between. DNA of the CDR3: TGCGCCAGCAGCCAAGTCGTACAGGGAAGCAATGAGCAGTTCTTC. It codes for CASSQVVQGSNEQFF.

CDR3 sequence: CASSFGGPSTDTQYF. Here the CDR3 DNA reads TGTGCCAGCAGCTTCGGGGGGCCAAGCACAGATACGCAGTATTTT. This sequence joins TRBV7-2 and TRBJ2-3; D might be TRBD2 (7 bases). This CDR3 contains 15 residues. CDR1 and CDR2 from the germline V gene are SGHTA and FQGNSA. V was cut by 3 bases and J by 0 bases, with 10 bases left in between.